This T cell receptor (beta chain) was recovered during a study of tumor-infiltrating lymphocytes in primary liver carcinoma. Findings and limits, study-wide: Tumors and blood were compared for top-250-clone fraction, and tumors had the significantly higher value (p = 0.039).

Constant-region priming of about 500 ng total RNA yielded TCR beta cDNA. ARM-PCR, slightly modified, supplied the TCR beta libraries through three nested multiplex PCR rounds. TRBV1-TRBV30 forward primers and a C-beta reverse primer were used in the first two PCR rounds, which each ran for around 11 cycles. TCRdb re-derived calls from the multiplex PCR reads in MiXCR, one entry per CDR3 protein. The repertoire holds some 180,000 distinct CDR3 sequences, 50% to 75% seen once, with 65% to 80% in the top ten. As to this clonotype: Its specificity is unknown.

Unsorted whole blood supplied the blood RNA, and germline DNA was isolated too. The length of the CDR3 is 12 residues. Germline V CDR1 and CDR2: SQVTM, ANQGSEA. Deletions cut 6 bases from V and 4 bases from J, with 12 bases between. The receptor comes from a man aged 35 to 55 with primary liver carcinoma and hepatitis B virus infection. The chain has TRBV29-1 and TRBJ2-5; D is perhaps TRBD1 (5 bases). The sequenced material came from peripheral blood. In DNA form, the CDR3 reads TGCAGCGTGGGGCGGTTGGGAGAGACCCAGTACTTC. Translation: CSVGRLGETQYF. Variable domain in full (rest from reference TRBV29-1 and TRBJ2-5): SAVISQKPSRDICQRGTSLTIQCQVDSQVTMMFWYRQQPGQSLTLIATANQGSEATYESGFVIDKFPISRPNLTFSTLTVSNMSPEDSSIYLCSVGRLGETQYFGPGTRLLVL.